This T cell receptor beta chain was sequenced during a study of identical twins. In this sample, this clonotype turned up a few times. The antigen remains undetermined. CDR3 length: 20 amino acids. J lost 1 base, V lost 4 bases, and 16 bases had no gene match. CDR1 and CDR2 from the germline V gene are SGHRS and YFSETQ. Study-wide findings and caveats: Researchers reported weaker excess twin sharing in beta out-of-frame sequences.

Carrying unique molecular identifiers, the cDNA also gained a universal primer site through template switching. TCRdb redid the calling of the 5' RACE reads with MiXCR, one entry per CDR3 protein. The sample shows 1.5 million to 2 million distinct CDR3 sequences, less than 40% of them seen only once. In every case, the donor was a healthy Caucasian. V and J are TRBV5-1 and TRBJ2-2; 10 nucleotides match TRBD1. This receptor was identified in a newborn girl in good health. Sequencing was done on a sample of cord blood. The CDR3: CASSRGLPDRGHQNTGELFF. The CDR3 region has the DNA TGCGCCAGCAGCCGTGGGCTCCCTGACAGGGGGCATCAGAACACCGGGGAGCTGTTTTTT.